This TCR beta chain was observed in a study of early T cells in non-severe SARS-CoV-2 infection. About the study: Alpha and beta chains were unpaired, from unsorted whole-blood bulk RNA. Findings and caveats of the study: The study's VDJdb matching favored anti-spike CD8 responses and missed private and CD4 specificities.

Individually, cDNA molecules had unique molecular identifiers attached to them. MiXCR, applied by TCRdb to the 5' RACE reads, yields one record per CDR3 protein. Of about 100,000 distinct CDR3 sequences in the sample, approximately 13% were seen once. This clonotype was detected a few times. Its antigen is unknown. V was pared by 0 bases and J by 16 bases, with 11 bases between. This CDR3 has 12 amino acids. Per the germline V gene, CDR1 is SGHKS and CDR2 is YYEKEE (reference sequence). The V and J genes are TRBV5-5 and TRBJ1-6; D unresolved. Sequenced input: whole blood. This clonotype was sampled from an adult who was a healthcare worker with PCR-confirmed SARS-CoV-2 infection or an uninfected control (not recorded which). The CDR3 protein is CASSLVAADLHF. For the CDR3, the DNA is TGTGCCAGCAGCTTGGTTGCGGCAGATCTCCACTTT. Drawing the rest from reference TRBV5-5 and TRBJ1-6, the complete variable domain is DAGVTQSPTHLIKTRGQQVTLRCSPISGHKSVSWYQQVLGQGPQFIFQYYEKEERGRGNFPDRFSARQFPNYSSELNVNALLLGDSALYLCASSLVAADLHFGNGTRLTVT.